This note documents a single T cell receptor beta chain sequence. What it binds is not known. The data stem from a study of blood T cells in healthy people across ages. Study-wide findings and caveats: TCR beta diversity per million T cells fell roughly linearly with age.

CDR3 size: 15 residues. The V end was cut by 1 base, the J end by 2 bases, with 8 bases between. The germline CDR1 and CDR2 sequences are LGHDT and YNNKEL (reference sequence). A sample-barcoded 5' primer and a J-beta primer mix were used in a second PCR of roughly 7 to 11 cycles. TCRdb ran MiXCR on the 5' RACE reads and lists one entry per CDR3 protein. The table includes about 1.5 million distinct CDR3 sequences, around two fifths detected once. Material: blood. The source is a woman aged 18 to 35 in good health. The chain is built from TRBV3-1 and TRBJ2-2, with a tentative D call TRBD2 (5 bases). The CDR3 region has the DNA TGTGCCAGCAGCCAAGGAGGGATCAACACCGGGGAGCTGTTTTTT. The encoded protein is CASSQGGINTGELFF.